The 29 T cell receptor beta chains given below trace back to one sample, sequenced in a study of blood T cell repertoires in COVID-19. Libraries were prepared by immunoSEQ multiplex PCR; TCRdb keeps only in-frame clonotypes and omits some of them. The table lists about 250,000 clones, 70% to 90% of them singletons. The sequenced sample was peripheral blood. Receptors were obtained from a man between 18 and 35 years old with active or convalescent COVID-19.

The rearrangement uses TRBV5-1 and TRBJ2-7; 7 bases are shared with TRBD1. Germline CDR1 reads SGHRS; CDR2 reads YFSETQ. With 4 bases clipped from V and 5 bases from J, the junction kept 3 bases outside the gene matches. The CDR3 is 12 amino acids. The CDR3 spells CASSEQGNEQYF. The CDR3 DNA reads TGCGCCAGCAGCGAACAGGGGAACGAGCAGTACTTC.

This clone was counted a few times. The rearrangement uses TRBV7-2 and TRBJ1-5; perhaps TRBD1 as D (6 bases). V lost 5 bases to trimming and J lost 2 bases, with 16 bases between them. The CDR3 is made up of 16 amino acids. Looked up from germline, CDR1 is SGHTA and CDR2 is FQGNSA. CDR3 bases: TGTGCCAGCAGCCTAAGACCGGGACATGGCAATCAGCCCCAGCATTTT. It is translated as CASSLRPGHGNQPQHF.

The chain recombines TRBV5-6 with TRBJ1-6; perhaps TRBD1 as D (5 bases). Germline V gene data show CDR1 as SGHDT and CDR2 as YYEEEE. Trimming left V 0 bases short and J 7 bases short, with 11 bases between. The CDR3 runs 15 residues. CDR3 DNA: TGTGCCAGCAGCTTGGGGGGGGAAGTGAATTCACCCCTCCACTTT. This sequence encodes CASSLGGEVNSPLHF.

The chain employs TRBV19 and TRBJ1-3, with 7 bases that match TRBD1. The V and J ends lost 5 bases and 4 bases, in that order; junction bases with no gene match: 8. This CDR3 contains 15 residues. Germline CDR1 and CDR2: LNHDA and SQIVND (reference sequence). For the CDR3, the DNA is TGTGCCAGTAGTCCGCGAGGGGGCTGGGGAAACACCATATATTTT. It codes for CASSPRGGWGNTIYF.

J is TRBJ2-5 and V is TRBV7-2, with a tentative D call TRBD1 (6 bases). The CDR3 has 15 residues. The V end lost 5 bases, the J end lost 5 bases, and 18 bases lay between the germline ends. The germline gives CDR1 SGHTA, CDR2 FQGNSA. Written as DNA, the CDR3 is TGTGCCAGCAGCCCGGGAACAGGGCAGGGCGAGACCCAGTACTTC. Translating it yields CASSPGTGQGETQYF.

The chain recombines TRBV10-2 with TRBJ2-2; 10 positions agree with TRBD1. The CDR3 runs to 15 residues. Germline lookup yields CDR1 WSHSY and CDR2 SAAADI. J was trimmed by 6 bases and V by 6 bases; bases with no gene match: 7. CDR3 coding DNA: TGCGCCAGCAGGGTGACAGGGGGCGGTCCCGGGGAGCTGTTTTTT. It codes for CASRVTGGGPGELFF.

In this sample, this clone turned up a few times. The V gene is TRBV7-8, the J gene TRBJ1-2; 9 bases map to TRBD1. Germline V gene lookup returns CDR1 SGHVS and CDR2 FQNEAQ. The CDR3 totals 15 residues. The ends lost 4 bases at V and 6 bases at J; junction bases unmatched: 9. The CDR3 loop is CASSWGQGVLNGYTF. CDR3 DNA sequence: TGTGCCAGCAGCTGGGGACAGGGTGTTTTGAATGGCTACACCTTC.

This chain joins TRBV9 and TRBJ2-7, with TRBD2 matching 9 bases. CDR3 length: 14 amino acids. Germline loops: CDR1 SGDLS, CDR2 YYNGEE. V shed 6 bases and J 0 bases; nucleotides not matched to a gene: 4. CDR3: CASTSSGASYEQYF. CDR3 bases: TGTGCCAGCACGTCTAGCGGGGCCTCCTACGAGCAGTACTTC.

V and J are TRBV3-1 (or the pseudogene TRBV3-2) and TRBJ1-1; TRBD1 matches 10 bases. Germline CDR1 reads LGHDT; CDR2 reads YNNKEL (reference sequence). The CDR3 is 18 amino acids. The V gene end was trimmed by 0 bases and the J gene end by 4 bases; junction bases not matched to a gene: 11. This CDR3 is CASSQDPPTGGAGTEAFF. The CDR3 DNA reads as TGTGCCAGCAGCCAAGATCCGCCGACAGGGGGCGCGGGCACTGAAGCTTTCTTT.

The V gene is TRBV20-1, the J gene TRBJ2-5; TRBD2 matches 11 bases. Unmatched junction bases numbered 11, after V lost 3 bases and J lost 5 bases. The germline V gene has CDR1 DFQATT and CDR2 SNEGSKA (reference sequence). The CDR3 contains 16 residues. CDR3 sequence reads: CSASLTSGGLRETQYF. In nucleotides, the CDR3 is TGCAGTGCTAGTTTAACTAGCGGGGGCCTCAGGGAGACCCAGTACTTC.

This sequence joins TRBV5-4 and TRBJ2-7, with 9 bases matching TRBD2. CDR3 size: 15 residues. Trimming at V came to 4 bases and at J to 7 bases, leaving 12 bases not matched to a gene. CDR1 is SGHNT and CDR2 is YYREEE in the germline V gene (reference sequence). The CDR3 here is CASSHSGSTTREQYF. In nucleotides, the CDR3 is TGTGCCAGCAGCCATAGCGGGAGCACCACGAGGGAGCAGTACTTC.

The chain is built from TRBV12-5 and TRBJ2-1; D gene ambiguous. Between the trimmed V and J ends, which lost 8 bases and 6 bases, there was a span of 14 bases. The CDR3 has 13 amino acids. The germline V gene encodes CDR1 LGHNT and CDR2 FRNRAP. CDR3 nucleotide sequence: TGTGCTAGTCAAATCGAACCGGGCAATGAGCAGTTCTTC. Protein: CASQIEPGNEQFF.

This clone was recorded a few times. CDR3 DNA: TGTGCCAGCAGTGGAATCGGGGATCAGCCCCAGCATTTT. Protein sequence: CASSGIGDQPQHF. This chain uses TRBV2 with TRBJ1-5; unclear D gene. The germline V and J ends were trimmed by 4 bases and 5 bases, with 9 bases remaining between them. CDR1 and CDR2 (germline): SNHLY, FYNNEI. CDR3 size: 13 residues.

The chain has TRBV2 and TRBJ1-2; 7 bases are a match to TRBD1. The V gene end was trimmed by 7 bases and the J gene end by 3 bases; junction bases not matched to a gene: 2. CDR1 is SNHLY, CDR2 FYNNEI, per germline. The CDR3 extends over 12 amino acids. This chain's CDR3 is CASKGTDYGYTF. Here the CDR3 DNA reads TGTGCCAGCAAAGGGACAGACTATGGCTACACCTTC.

The chain couples TRBV6-5 to TRBJ1-2; TRBD1 matches 8 bases. Germline-derived CDR1 and CDR2 are MNHEY and SVGAGI. CDR3 size: 13 residues. V shed 6 bases, J shed 4 bases, and the junction held 4 bases outside the gene matches. DNA of the CDR3: TGTGCCAGCAGGACAGGGGACGGCTATGGCTACACCTTC. Translation: CASRTGDGYGYTF.

The genes are TRBV4-1 and TRBJ2-7; TRBD2 aligns across 7 bases. Germline lookup yields CDR1 MGHRA and CDR2 YSYEKL. The ends lost 5 bases at V and 1 base at J; junction bases unmatched: 11. This CDR3 has 16 residues. CDR3 loop: CASSSYRLAESYEQYF. The CDR3 DNA sequence: TGCGCCAGCAGCTCCTACCGTCTAGCGGAGTCCTACGAGCAGTACTTC.

V and J are TRBV16 and TRBJ1-1; 7 nucleotides line up with TRBD1. The CDR3 length is 13 residues. V shed 4 bases and J 1 base; nucleotides not matched to a gene: 0. CDR1 and CDR2 from the germline V gene are KGHSY and FQNENV. DNA for the CDR3: TGTGCCAGCAGCCGGACAGGGAACACTGAAGCTTTCTTT. Translating it yields CASSRTGNTEAFF. The variable domain in full, completed from reference TRBV16 and TRBJ1-1, reads GEEVAQTPKHLVRGEGQKAKLYCAPIKGHSYVFWYQQVLKNEFKFLISFQNENVFDETGMPKERFSAKCLPNSPCSLEIQATKLEDSAVYFCASSRTGNTEAFFGQGTRLTVV.

The chain is built from TRBV18 and TRBJ1-3; D is unresolved. Germline V gene data show CDR1 as KGHSH and CDR2 as LQKENI. This CDR3 comprises 15 residues. V was trimmed by 0 bases and J by 4 bases, leaving 10 bases between them. CDR3: CASSPPFIQGNTIYF. The CDR3 DNA sequence: TGTGCCAGCTCACCACCATTCATCCAGGGAAACACCATATATTTT.

The chain employs TRBV10-2 and TRBJ2-5; 7 bases are a match to TRBD2. Germline V CDR1 and CDR2: WSHSY, SAAADI. V shed 9 bases and J 2 bases; nucleotides not matched to a gene: 9. The CDR3 contains 14 residues. The CDR3 here is CASSSPGLQETQYF. CDR3 bases: TGCGCCAGTAGCTCACCGGGACTACAAGAGACCCAGTACTTC.

The rearrangement uses TRBV10-3 and TRBJ1-1, with D hard to call. Trimming removed 7 bases at V and 3 bases at J, with 15 bases between. Germline CDR1 is ENHRY and CDR2 is SYGVKD. The CDR3 consists of 14 residues. CDR3 nucleotides: TGTGCCATCACCCCGGGAGGGCGCGACACTGAAGCTTTCTTT. Amino acid sequence: CAITPGGRDTEAFF.

The V gene is TRBV16, the J gene TRBJ2-2; 8 bases match TRBD1. The CDR3 extends over 16 amino acids. V trimming: 0 bases; J trimming: 6 bases; junction bases outside the gene matches: 6. Germline V gene sequence: CDR1 KGHSY, CDR2 FQNENV. CDR3 sequence: CASSQSPGGASGELFF. In DNA, the CDR3 is TGTGCCAGCAGCCAATCCCCAGGGGGCGCTTCCGGGGAGCTGTTTTTT.

The CDR3, as DNA: TGTGCCACCAGTGAGACAGGGTCTGATGAAAAACTGTTTTTT. Protein product: CATSETGSDEKLFF. This sequence joins TRBV19 and TRBJ1-4; 7 bases are a match to TRBD1. V lost 10 bases to trimming and J lost 6 bases; unmatched junction nucleotides: 11. The germline CDR1 and CDR2 sequences are LNHDA and SQIVND (reference sequence). The CDR3 sequence is 14 residues long.

V usage is TRBV9 and J usage is TRBJ1-2; 7 bases align to TRBD1. CDR3 length: 14 amino acids. With 3 bases clipped from V and 4 bases from J, the junction kept 6 bases outside the gene matches. CDR1 is SGDLS and CDR2 is YYNGEE in the germline V gene. CDR3 DNA sequence: TGTGCCAGCAGCGCAGGGGGAAGACCCTATGGCTACACCTTC. Its translation: CASSAGGRPYGYTF.

V and J are TRBV7-2 and TRBJ2-7, with 9 bases fitting TRBD2. Unmatched junction bases numbered 6, after V lost 3 bases and J lost 3 bases. Looked up from germline, CDR1 is SGHTA and CDR2 is FQGNSA. The CDR3 loop spans 15 amino acids. The CDR3 nucleotides read TGTGCCAGCAGCTTGTTAGCGGGAGCATACTACGAGCAGTACTTC. This encodes CASSLLAGAYYEQYF. The full variable domain, its missing parts supplied by reference TRBV7-2 and TRBJ2-7, is GAGVSQSPSNKVTEKGKDVELRCDPISGHTALYWYRQSLGQGLEFLIYFQGNSAPDKSGLPSDRFSAERTGGSVSTLTIQRTQQEDSAVYLCASSLLAGAYYEQYFGPGTRLTVT.

In regard to this clone: Compared with germline, one end of the junction differs, possibly owing to a read error. The chain combines TRBV18 with TRBJ1-4; D uncertain. The CDR3 length is 11 residues. Germline V gene data show CDR1 as KGHSH and CDR2 as LQKENI. CDR3 protein: CASSSGRSPVF. The CDR3 DNA sequence: TGTGCCAGCTCATCTGGGAGGTCCCCAGTTTTT. The variable domain in full, with the rest retrieved from reference TRBV18 and TRBJ1-4, is NAGVMQNPRHLVRRRGQEARLRCSPMKGHSHVYWYRQLPEEGLKFMVYLQKENIIDESGMPKERFSAEFPKEGPSILRIQQVVRGDSAAYFCASSSGRSPVFGSGTQLSVL.

The CDR3 DNA follows: TGTGCCAGCAGCTTAGGAGACAGGTACCAAGAGACCCAGTACTTC. Translating gives CASSLGDRYQETQYF. The rearrangement uses TRBV7-2 and TRBJ2-5, with a weak D call TRBD1 (6 bases). Trimming removed 1 base from V and 0 bases from J, with 9 bases in between. Looked up from germline, CDR1 is SGHTA and CDR2 is FQGNSA. This CDR3 has 15 residues.

CDR3 protein: CASSIEGRRYETQYF. CDR3 nucleotide sequence: TGTGCCAGTAGTATCGAGGGCAGGAGGTATGAGACCCAGTACTTC. This chain connects TRBV19 to TRBJ2-5; D perhaps matches TRBD2 (5 bases). The germline V and J ends were trimmed by 3 bases and 5 bases, with 16 bases remaining between them. The length of the CDR3 is 15 residues. Germline values: CDR1 LNHDA, CDR2 SQIVND (reference sequence).

V is TRBV4-3 and J is TRBJ2-2; 7 nucleotides agree with TRBD2. Germline CDR1 is LGHNA and CDR2 is YSLEER. J lost 5 bases, V lost 4 bases, and 7 bases had no gene match. The CDR3 covers 15 residues. The CDR3 nucleotides read TGCGCCAGCAGCCCATACTTCGGGGGGACCGGGGAGCTGTTTTTT. Translation gives CASSPYFGGTGELFF.

The rearrangement joins TRBV28 to TRBJ1-1; D gene uncertain. Per the germline V gene, CDR1 is MDHEN and CDR2 is SYDVKM. This CDR3 comprises 16 residues. Trimming shortened V by 5 bases and J by 3 bases, and 19 bases separated the two germline ends. CDR3 loop: CASSPNIGNLDTEAFF. CDR3 DNA sequence: TGTGCCAGCAGTCCCAACATCGGGAACCTGGACACTGAAGCTTTCTTT.